This T cell receptor (beta chain) was retrieved from a study of spatial heterogeneity in lung cancer. TCR cDNA molecules each carried a unique molecular identifier. TCRdb reprocessed the 5' RACE reads with MiXCR, giving one entry per CDR3 protein. The data show about 35,000 distinct CDR3 sequences, with roughly 3% seen just once and 36% held by the top ten. The CDR3 length is 12 residues. Germline CDR1 SEHNR, CDR2 FQNEAQ (reference sequence). The time point: sample taken at primary tumor resection. This clonotype was detected ten times or more. The junction does not match germline at one end; this may be a read error.

Sample: normal lung tissue next to the tumor, taken at surgery. The TCR comes from a male donor with early-stage non-small cell lung cancer. This chain uses TRBV7-9 with TRBJ1-1; unclear D gene. The CDR3 loop is CASSLDTLEAFF. DNA of the CDR3: TGTGCCAGCAGTTTAGACACTCTTGAAGCTTTCTTT.